The 14 T cell receptor beta chains reported below all come from one sample, sequenced in a study of cytomegalovirus exposure and HLA in healthy donors. Primers for the PCR totalled 60 Vbeta and 13 Jbeta. The method was immunoSEQ multiplex PCR; TCRdb's version includes in-frame clones alone and lacks a portion of them. The sample data list roughly 75,000 clones. Sequencing was carried out using PBMCs. These receptors were collected from a boy younger than 18 in good health and CMV-seronegative.

The chain employs TRBV5-1 and TRBJ1-3; D possibly corresponds to TRBD1 (6 bases). V gave up 4 bases and J gave up 1 base, with 12 bases separating them. CDR1 and CDR2 (germline): SGHRS, YFSETQ. The CDR3 consists of 15 residues. The CDR3 spells CASSNRTGSGNTIYF. The CDR3 nucleotides read TGCGCCAGCAGCAATAGAACAGGGTCTGGAAACACCATATATTTT.

This chain connects TRBV10-3 to TRBJ1-4, with D possibly being TRBD1 (6 bases). Germline CDR1 ENHRY, CDR2 SYGVKD. This CDR3 contains 13 residues. Trimming took 11 bases from V and 8 from J, leaving 18 bases between them. This CDR3 is CASREGVGEKLFF. DNA for the CDR3: TGTGCCTCAAGGGAGGGGGTAGGAGAAAAACTGTTTTTT.

The chain links TRBV5-4 to TRBJ1-2, with 7 nucleotides matching TRBD1. J gave up 8 bases and V 3 bases, and 10 bases lay outside the gene matches. The CDR3 has 14 residues. Germline CDR1 is SGHNT and CDR2 is YYREEE (reference sequence). The CDR3 DNA reads as TGTGCCAGCAGCTACTTTGACAGGGCGGGGGGCTACACCTTC. Translation gives CASSYFDRAGGYTF. Full variable domain (missing parts from reference TRBV5-4 and TRBJ1-2): ETGVTQSPTHLIKTRGQQVTLRCSSQSGHNTVSWYQQALGQGPQFIFQYYREEENGRGNFPPRFSGLQFPNYSSELNVNALELDDSALYLCASSYFDRAGGYTFGSGTRLTVV.

This sequence joins TRBV14 and TRBJ1-2, with D uncertain. Trimming pared 5 bases from V and 0 bases from J, leaving 7 bases between. The CDR3 has 13 residues. Germline V gene data show CDR1 as SGHDN and CDR2 as FVKESK. CDR3: CASSAVTNYGYTF. The CDR3 region has the DNA TGTGCCAGCAGCGCAGTCACTAACTATGGCTACACCTTC.

The chain employs TRBV5-1 and TRBJ2-5; 9 bases align to TRBD1. This CDR3 spans 15 amino acids. CDR1 SGHRS and CDR2 YFSETQ come from the germline V gene. V lost 4 bases, J lost 5 bases, and 9 bases stayed unmatched. The CDR3 coding sequence is TGCGCCAGCAGCACGCTTGGGACAGGGCGGGAGACCCAGTACTTC. Encoded protein: CASSTLGTGRETQYF.

The chain joins TRBV6-5 to TRBJ1-2; weak D call: TRBD1 (6 bases). The V and J ends lost 5 bases and 5 bases respectively, with 9 bases between them. Germline V gene lookup returns CDR1 MNHEY and CDR2 SVGAGI. This CDR3 spans 12 amino acids. The CDR3 DNA reads TGTGCCAGCAGTGAAGGGGGTTATGGCTACACCTTC. Translated, it gives CASSEGGYGYTF.

The chain uses TRBV7-2 and TRBJ2-6; 12 positions match TRBD1. Trimming took 6 bases from V and 3 from J; bases not matched to a gene: 9. Germline CDR1 is SGHTA and CDR2 is FQGNSA. This CDR3 comprises 18 residues. The CDR3 loop reads CASSGRDRGRFGANVLTF. CDR3 nucleotide sequence: TGTGCCAGCAGTGGCCGGGACAGGGGGCGCTTTGGGGCCAACGTCCTGACTTTC.

V and J are TRBV5-6 and TRBJ1-2; 7 nucleotides agree with TRBD1. V dropped 4 bases and J dropped 6; count of bases not matched to a gene: 15. The CDR3 sequence is 16 residues long. In germline, CDR1 is SGHDT, CDR2 YYEEEE. CDR3 nucleotide sequence: TGTGCCAGCAGCCCACTGAGTATTGGGACAGCGGATGGCTACACCTTC. Protein sequence: CASSPLSIGTADGYTF. Using reference TRBV5-6 and TRBJ1-2 for the parts outside the CDR3, the full variable domain is DAGVTQSPTHLIKTRGQQVTLRCSPKSGHDTVSWYQQALGQGPQFIFQYYEEEERQRGNFPDRFSGHQFPNYSSELNVNALLLGDSALYLCASSPLSIGTADGYTFGSGTRLTVV.

This chain connects TRBV27 to TRBJ1-3; D is unresolved. The end of the DNA aligns better with TRBJ2-2, so the J call may be wrong. Germline CDR1 reads MNHEY; CDR2 reads SMNVEV (reference sequence). The CDR3 is 11 residues long. The DNA for the CDR3 is TGTGCCAAAAAGTACGCCGGGGAGCTGTTTTTT. This sequence encodes CAKKYAGELFF.

The chain joins TRBV18 to TRBJ2-1; 10 positions match TRBD2. This CDR3 is built from 15 residues. Germline lookup yields CDR1 KGHSH and CDR2 LQKENI. The V gene end was trimmed by 1 base and the J gene end by 10 bases; junction bases not matched to a gene: 7. CDR3 residues: CASSPRLAGEKEQFF. The CDR3 nucleotides are TGTGCCAGCTCACCACGGCTAGCGGGAGAGAAGGAGCAGTTCTTC. The full variable domain, in which reference TRBV18 and TRBJ2-1 provide the parts outside the CDR3, is NAGVMQNPRHLVRRRGQEARLRCSPMKGHSHVYWYRQLPEEGLKFMVYLQKENIIDESGMPKERFSAEFPKEGPSILRIQQVVRGDSAAYFCASSPRLAGEKEQFFGPGTRLTVL.

The J gene is TRBJ2-1, the V gene TRBV7-2; 10 bases are shared with TRBD1. The germline V gene encodes CDR1 SGHTA and CDR2 FQGNSA. V shed 6 bases, J shed 3 bases, and the junction held 5 bases outside the gene matches. CDR3 length: 15 amino acids. The CDR3 sequence: CASSTRTGGYNEQFF. The CDR3 bases are TGTGCCAGCAGTACCCGGACAGGGGGCTACAATGAGCAGTTCTTC.

The rearrangement joins TRBV4-1 to TRBJ1-2, with TRBD1 matching 8 bases. This CDR3 spans 15 amino acids. The V segment lost 4 bases and the J segment 3 bases; nucleotides outside the gene matches: 7. From germline, CDR1 is MGHRA and CDR2 YSYEKL. The CDR3 sequence is CASSPYGQGDYGYTF. DNA of the CDR3: TGCGCCAGCAGCCCCTACGGACAGGGAGACTATGGCTACACCTTC.

This sequence joins TRBV5-1 and TRBJ2-7; D not resolved. With 0 bases removed from V and 2 bases from J, the gap between germline ends came to 12 bases. This CDR3 is built from 15 residues. From germline, CDR1 is SGHRS and CDR2 YFSETQ. The CDR3 spells CASSLAPTMAYEQYF. In DNA, the CDR3 is TGCGCCAGCAGCTTGGCACCTACTATGGCCTACGAGCAGTACTTC.

The J gene is TRBJ1-2, the V gene TRBV6-5, with D possibly matching TRBD1 (6 bases). V shed 2 bases and J shed 4 bases, with 14 bases lying between them. The length of the CDR3 is 15 residues. Germline CDR1 is MNHEY and CDR2 is SVGAGI. The CDR3 DNA sequence: TGTGCCAGCAGTTACGTCTTCCGGGGGGCCTATGGCTACACCTTC. Amino acid sequence: CASSYVFRGAYGYTF.